The 20 T cell receptor beta chains below all came from one sample that was sequenced in a study of control samples from healthy donors and cancer patients. The assay was immunoSEQ multiplex PCR, and TCRdb's table has in-frame clones only and misses some. The data contain fewer than 200,000 clones, over 85% of them seen just once; the ten biggest clones take up over 4%. The sequenced sample was blood. The receptors derive from a woman aged 55-69 years in good health.

This rearrangement joins TRBV30 to TRBJ1-3, with D hard to call. This CDR3 contains 12 residues. From germline, CDR1 is GTSNPN and CDR2 SVGIG (reference sequence). V lost 0 bases to trimming and J lost 4 bases, with 4 bases between them. The CDR3 protein is CAWSVRGNTIYF. CDR3 nucleotide sequence: TGTGCCTGGAGTGTACGGGGAAACACCATATATTTT.

The rearrangement joins TRBV18 to TRBJ2-3; D remains ambiguous. The CDR3 runs to 15 residues. Germline V gives CDR1 KGHSH, CDR2 LQKENI. The germline V and J ends were trimmed by 1 base and 2 bases, with 10 bases remaining between them. CDR3 in amino acids: CASSPRNSFTDTQYF. The CDR3 DNA follows: TGTGCCAGCTCACCACGGAACAGTTTCACAGATACGCAGTATTTT.

This clone was observed a few times. This sequence joins TRBV7-2 and TRBJ1-1; no firm D call. Germline lookup yields CDR1 SGHTA and CDR2 FQGNSA. V was shortened by 4 bases and J by 5 bases, with 8 bases between the two germline ends. The CDR3 is 12 residues long. CDR3 amino acids: CASSSHGTEAFF. CDR3 DNA: TGTGCCAGCAGCTCACACGGAACTGAAGCTTTCTTT.

The rearrangement links TRBV13 to TRBJ2-7; a possible D gene is TRBD2 (5 bases). Per the germline V gene, CDR1 is PRHDT and CDR2 is FYEKMQ (reference sequence). CDR3 length: 15 amino acids. Trimming removed 5 bases from V and 4 bases from J, with 18 bases in between. The CDR3 coding sequence is TGTGCCAGCAGCCACGCCGGGCGGCGAGGGTACGAGCAGTACTTC. It specifies CASSHAGRRGYEQYF.

CDR3 nucleotides: TGTGCCAGTAGTATAGACTGGACAGGGTGGGGCAATCAGCCCCAGCATTTT. This translates into CASSIDWTGWGNQPQHF. The V and J genes are TRBV19 and TRBJ1-5; 8 bases are a match to TRBD1. CDR1 and CDR2 from the germline V gene are LNHDA and SQIVND (reference sequence). There are 17 residues in the CDR3. The junction had 6 bases not matched to a gene; V was cut back by 0 bases and J by 2 bases.

The chain employs TRBV18 and TRBJ1-3; D gene uncertain. CDR1 and CDR2 from the germline V gene are KGHSH and LQKENI. The CDR3 loop spans 14 amino acids. Trimming took off 3 bases at V and 1 base at J, with 7 bases between the two ends. CDR3 DNA: TGTGCCAGCTCACCCACAGTATCTGGAAACACCATATATTTT. This gives the protein CASSPTVSGNTIYF.

The rearrangement uses TRBV5-1 and TRBJ1-6; D is undetermined. The CDR3 sequence is 14 residues long. Germline lookup yields CDR1 SGHRS and CDR2 YFSETQ. Trimming cost V 7 bases and J 0 bases, with 8 bases left between them. The DNA for the CDR3 is TGCGCCAGCCATGCGAGCTCCTATAATTCACCCCTCCACTTT. Protein product: CASHASSYNSPLHF.

The V call is TRBV7-2, the J call TRBJ2-2; 11 nucleotides line up with TRBD2. CDR1 and CDR2 (germline): SGHTA, FQGNSA. This CDR3 has 16 residues. V lost 5 bases to trimming and J lost 4 bases; unmatched junction nucleotides: 6. Here the CDR3 DNA reads TGTGCCAGCAGCCGGCTAGCGGGGGGAGTCACCGGGGAGCTGTTTTTT. The encoded protein is CASSRLAGGVTGELFF.

The CDR3 coding sequence is TGTGCCACCAGTGACAACGGGATTACCTATGGCTACACCTTC. It encodes CATSDNGITYGYTF. V usage is TRBV24-1 and J usage is TRBJ1-2; no firm D call. Trimming took 4 bases from V and 4 from J, leaving 12 bases between them. The CDR3 is made up of 14 amino acids. Germline V CDR1 and CDR2: KGHDR, SFDVKD.

This rearrangement joins TRBV27 to TRBJ2-7; 8 positions agree with TRBD1. The CDR3 extends over 16 amino acids. With V trimmed by 3 bases and J by 0 bases, 7 bases remained unmatched. The germline gives CDR1 MNHEY, CDR2 SMNVEV (reference sequence). The CDR3 loop is CASSFGTGSGSYEQYF. The CDR3, as DNA: TGTGCCAGCAGTTTTGGGACAGGTTCGGGCTCCTACGAGCAGTACTTC.

J is TRBJ1-1 and V is TRBV7-9; D may be TRBD1 (6 bases). The germline V gene has CDR1 SEHNR and CDR2 FQNEAQ (reference sequence). This CDR3 region has 14 residues. The V and J ends lost 5 bases and 1 base respectively, with 11 bases between them. CDR3: CASSVGQTNTEAFF. The DNA for the CDR3 is TGTGCCAGCAGCGTTGGACAGACGAACACTGAAGCTTTCTTT.

This rearrangement joins TRBV27 to TRBJ2-1, with no clear D. Trimming shortened V by 4 bases and J by 2 bases, and 12 bases separated the two germline ends. The CDR3 length is 15 residues. Germline loops: CDR1 MNHEY, CDR2 SMNVEV (reference sequence). CDR3 amino acids: CASSYIRGTYNEQFF. CDR3 DNA sequence: TGTGCCAGCAGTTACATACGCGGAACCTACAATGAGCAGTTCTTC.

V usage is TRBV3-1 (or the pseudogene TRBV3-2) and J usage is TRBJ2-2; a weak D match, TRBD2 (5 bases). This CDR3 is built from 14 residues. Germline loops: CDR1 LGHDT, CDR2 YNNKEL (reference sequence). Trimming pared 4 bases from V and 7 bases from J, leaving 13 bases between. The CDR3 nucleotides are TGTGCCAGCAGCCGCCGACGGGGTGGCGGGGAGCTGTTTTTT. This encodes CASSRRRGGGELFF.

V and J are TRBV5-8 and TRBJ2-7, with no clear D. Between the trimmed V and J ends, which lost 3 bases and 0 bases, there was a span of 19 bases. The CDR3 is 17 residues long. CDR1 and CDR2 from the germline V gene are SGHTS and YDEGEE. Here the CDR3 reads CASSSGAGQLGSYEQYF. In DNA form, the CDR3 reads TGTGCCAGCAGCTCTGGAGCCGGGCAGCTTGGCTCCTACGAGCAGTACTTC. The full variable domain, rest sourced from reference TRBV5-8 and TRBJ2-7, is EAGVTQSPTHLIKTRGQQATLRCSPISGHTSVYWYQQALGLGLQFLLWYDEGEERNRGNFPPRFSGRQFPNYSSELNVNALELEDSALYLCASSSGAGQLGSYEQYFGPGTRLTVT.

The chain is built from TRBV19 and TRBJ1-3; D gene uncertain. This CDR3 comprises 18 residues. With 2 bases removed from V and 0 bases from J, the gap between germline ends came to 17 bases. Germline values: CDR1 LNHDA, CDR2 SQIVND (reference sequence). The CDR3: CASSIKLARRLSGNTIYF. As DNA, the CDR3 is TGTGCCAGTAGTATAAAATTGGCCAGGCGACTCTCTGGAAACACCATATATTTT.

The chain couples TRBV5-1 to TRBJ2-1; D is uncertain. Germline CDR1 reads SGHRS; CDR2 reads YFSETQ. Trimming cost V 1 base and J 0 bases, with 8 bases left between them. The length of the CDR3 is 15 residues. The CDR3 region has the DNA TGCGCCAGCAGCTTGACCAGGAGCTCCTACAATGAGCAGTTCTTC. It translates to CASSLTRSSYNEQFF.

This chain links TRBV10-3 with TRBJ1-5, with D hard to call. Germline CDR1 and CDR2: ENHRY and SYGVKD. The CDR3 is 16 residues long. Trimming removed 0 bases at V and 3 bases at J, with 12 bases between. CDR3 amino acids: CAISESLVATNQPQHF. The CDR3 DNA is TGTGCCATCAGTGAGTCTTTGGTGGCCACCAATCAGCCCCAGCATTTT.

The chain recombines TRBV10-2 with TRBJ2-5; 8 positions agree with TRBD1. The CDR3 has 12 residues. Germline lookup yields CDR1 WSHSY and CDR2 SAAADI. V was clipped by 8 bases and J by 5 bases; unmatched bases: 4. The CDR3 nucleotides are TGCGCCAGCGGCAGGGGGCTTGAGACCCAGTACTTC. Encoded protein: CASGRGLETQYF.

The V gene is TRBV6-6, the J gene TRBJ1-4; the match to TRBD1 covers 10 bases. Unmatched junction bases numbered 4, after V lost 6 bases and J lost 6 bases. Per germline, CDR1 MNHNY and CDR2 SVGAGI (reference sequence). The CDR3 spans 14 residues. The CDR3 spells CASRTGTGDEKLFF. In nucleotides, the CDR3 is TGTGCCAGCAGGACCGGGACAGGGGATGAAAAACTGTTTTTT.

This clone was recorded only once. The chain links TRBV7-2 to TRBJ1-1, with a possible D match to TRBD1 (6 bases). The V end was cut by 2 bases, the J end by 0 bases, with 16 bases between. CDR3 length: 17 residues. In germline, CDR1 is SGHTA, CDR2 FQGNSA. The CDR3 DNA is TGTGCCAGCAGCTTATCGGCAGGGGCTATAATGAACACTGAAGCTTTCTTT. Its protein is CASSLSAGAIMNTEAFF.